The 3 T cell receptor beta chains below all came from one sample that was sequenced in a study of cytomegalovirus exposure and HLA in healthy donors. 13 Jbeta primers and 60 Vbeta primers were used for the PCR. Data came from immunoSEQ multiplex PCR; TCRdb stores just in-frame clones and leaves some out. The sample yields roughly 180,000 clones, over 80% seen once. Sequencing was done on a sample of PBMCs. The receptors derive from a girl between 10 and 17 years old in good health and CMV-seropositive.

V usage is TRBV30 and J usage is TRBJ1-1; weak D call: TRBD1 (5 bases). The germline gives CDR1 GTSNPN, CDR2 SVGIG (reference sequence). V was shortened by 3 bases and J by 1 base, with 15 bases between the two germline ends. This CDR3 spans 15 amino acids. The CDR3 loop reads CAWSRVPRPNTEAFF. In DNA form, the CDR3 reads TGTGCCTGGAGCAGGGTTCCCCGTCCGAACACTGAAGCTTTCTTT.

V gene TRBV29-1 combines with J gene TRBJ1-5, with D tentatively TRBD1 (5 bases). The CDR3 runs to 15 residues. Trimming took 6 bases from V and 0 from J, leaving 15 bases between them. The V gene's germline CDR1 is SQVTM and CDR2 ANQGSEA. The CDR3 is CSVVDSSSSNQPQHF. The CDR3 DNA reads as TGCAGCGTCGTCGACAGTTCGAGTAGCAATCAGCCCCAGCATTTT.

The chain employs TRBV4-1 and TRBJ2-5, with unresolved D. V lost 1 base, J lost 2 bases, and 8 bases lay in between. CDR3 length: 14 amino acids. Germline V gives CDR1 MGHRA, CDR2 YSYEKL. In DNA form, the CDR3 reads TGCGCCAGCAGCCAAGGGTCAGGACAAGAGACCCAGTACTTC. Translated: CASSQGSGQETQYF.